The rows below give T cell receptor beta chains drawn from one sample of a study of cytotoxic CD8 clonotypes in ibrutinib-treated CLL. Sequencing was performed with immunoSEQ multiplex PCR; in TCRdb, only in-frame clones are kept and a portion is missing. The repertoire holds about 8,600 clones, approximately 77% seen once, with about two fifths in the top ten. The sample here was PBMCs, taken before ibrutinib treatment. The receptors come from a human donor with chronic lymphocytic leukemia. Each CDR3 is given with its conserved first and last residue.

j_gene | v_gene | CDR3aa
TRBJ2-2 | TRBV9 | CASSSGQGMAGELFF
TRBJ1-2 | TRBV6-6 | CASSYSTGYGYTF
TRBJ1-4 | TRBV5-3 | CASSFGRGYEKLFF
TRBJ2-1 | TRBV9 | CASSTSLAVHYNEQFF
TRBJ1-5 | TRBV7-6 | CASSLYQGGNQPQHF
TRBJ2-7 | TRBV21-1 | CASSKGSSGTESSYEQYF
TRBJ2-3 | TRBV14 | CASSYWTSGPSTDTQYF
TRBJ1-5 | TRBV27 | CASSALNQPQHF
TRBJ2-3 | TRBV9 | CASSVGQGITDTQYF
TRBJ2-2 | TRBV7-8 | CASSQHGPGELFF
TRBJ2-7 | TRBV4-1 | CASSPEEGRLYEQYF
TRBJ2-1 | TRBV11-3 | CASSLDNRGHEQFF
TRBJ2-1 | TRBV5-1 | CASSLGTSNHNEQFF
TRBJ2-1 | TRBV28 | CASTSRPYNEQFF
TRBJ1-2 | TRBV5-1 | CASSFSPSYGYTF
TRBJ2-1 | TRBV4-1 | CASSQDLVTQAYNEQFF
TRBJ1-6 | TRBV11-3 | CASSRAAAPNSPLHF
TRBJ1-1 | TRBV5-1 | CASSLTIRGNTEAFF
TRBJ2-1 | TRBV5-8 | CASSFDREPNEQFF
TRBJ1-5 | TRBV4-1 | CASSQDLTGAPPQPQHF
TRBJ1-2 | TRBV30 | CAWSARGREGRGYTF
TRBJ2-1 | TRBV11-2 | CASSTGPWEQFF
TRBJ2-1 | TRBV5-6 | CASSLGYWSNEQFF
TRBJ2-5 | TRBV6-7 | CASSYGASGGFPTQYF
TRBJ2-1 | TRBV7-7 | CASSPTSGIGGEQFF
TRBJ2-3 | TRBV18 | CASSPMLTSGRAETDTQYF
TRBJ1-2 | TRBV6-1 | CASTKDGTESYGYTF
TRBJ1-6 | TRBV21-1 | CASSNIAGGDSPLHF
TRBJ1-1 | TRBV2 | CASSDIAVNTEAFF
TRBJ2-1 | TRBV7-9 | CASSASSGSYNEQFF
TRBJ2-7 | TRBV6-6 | CASRGMGTHAYEQYF
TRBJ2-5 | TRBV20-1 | CSAWATGGQYF
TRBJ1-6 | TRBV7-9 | CASSLEGGRNSPLHF
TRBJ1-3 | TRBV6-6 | CASSYSGRAGNTIYF
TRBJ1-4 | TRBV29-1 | CSVEGVGEKLFF
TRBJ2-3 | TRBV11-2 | CASTGPSTDTQYF
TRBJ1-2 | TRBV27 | CASSLGGMYGYTF
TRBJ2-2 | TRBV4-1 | CASSQDRGVRDTGELFF